This T cell receptor beta chain emerged from a study of blood T cell repertoires in COVID-19. Overall study context: Donors in the United States, Italy and Spain gave samples during acute or convalescent COVID-19.

Source study methods: By means of reference gene primer amplification, nucleated cell counts were estimated. This table comes from immunoSEQ multiplex PCR, and its TCRdb copy is limited to in-frame clones, with some not included. V and J calls and clone size are given by that table; D and trimming were obtained from the DNA. The table shows 250,000 to 350,000 clones, with around 87% occurring only once. Trimming took off 3 bases at V and 1 base at J, with 6 bases between the two ends. This CDR3 comprises 13 residues. Individuals aged about 18 to 90 years were recruited from around 22 US areas. Resolution of symptoms, clearance, or two negative PCRs was present in recovered Cohort 3 donors. Worth noting for this clone: Other nucleotide sequences from this sample produce the same CDR3.

Sequences were obtained from PBMCs or T cells enriched from blood (not recorded which). The clonotype comes from a woman younger than 45 who had recovered from COVID-19. The rearrangement uses TRBV12-3 or TRBV12-4 and TRBJ1-1, with D hard to call. CDR3 region: CASSLGGNTEAFF. CDR3 nucleotides: TGTGCCAGCAGTTTGGGAGGGAACACTGAAGCTTTCTTT.